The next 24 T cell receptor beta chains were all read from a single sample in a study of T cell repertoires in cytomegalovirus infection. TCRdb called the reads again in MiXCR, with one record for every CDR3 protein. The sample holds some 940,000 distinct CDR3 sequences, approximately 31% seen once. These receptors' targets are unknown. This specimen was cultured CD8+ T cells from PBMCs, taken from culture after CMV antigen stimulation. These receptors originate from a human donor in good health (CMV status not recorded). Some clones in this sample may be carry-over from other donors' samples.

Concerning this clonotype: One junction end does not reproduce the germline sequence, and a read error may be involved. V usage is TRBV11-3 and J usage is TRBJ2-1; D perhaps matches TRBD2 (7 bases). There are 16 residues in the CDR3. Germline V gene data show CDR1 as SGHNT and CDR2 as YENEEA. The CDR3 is CASSIEGGLSYNEQFF. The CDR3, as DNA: TGTGCCAGCAGCATAGAGGGGGGGTTGTCCTACAATGAGCAGTTCTTC.

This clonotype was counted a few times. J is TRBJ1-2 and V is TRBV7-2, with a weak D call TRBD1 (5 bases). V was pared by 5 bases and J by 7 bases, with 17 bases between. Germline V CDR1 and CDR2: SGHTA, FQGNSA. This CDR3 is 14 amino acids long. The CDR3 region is CASSPVGWDGGYTF. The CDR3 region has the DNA TGTGCCAGCAGCCCGGTCGGGTGGGACGGTGGCTACACCTTC.

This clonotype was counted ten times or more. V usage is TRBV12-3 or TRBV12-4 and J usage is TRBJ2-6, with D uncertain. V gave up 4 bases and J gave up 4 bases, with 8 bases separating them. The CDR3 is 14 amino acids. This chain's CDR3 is CASSSGPGANVLTF. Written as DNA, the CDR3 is TGTGCCAGCAGTTCAGGTCCAGGGGCCAACGTCCTGACTTTC.

The CDR3 nucleotides read TGTGCCAGCAGCTTAGATGACAGGGATATTATCATTCAGTACTTC. Protein: CASSLDDRDIIIQYF. The chain links TRBV7-9 to TRBJ2-4, with 7 bases aligning to TRBD1. Losses at the gene ends were 1 base for V and 9 bases for J; bases not matched to a gene: 9. The germline V gene has CDR1 SEHNR and CDR2 FQNEAQ (reference sequence). The CDR3 sequence is 15 residues long.

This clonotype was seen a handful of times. The CDR3 nucleotides read TGTGCCAGCAGCTTAGTTGTGGCAGGGGCGGATAACTATGGCTACACCTTC. Amino acid sequence: CASSLVVAGADNYGYTF. The V and J genes are TRBV7-9 and TRBJ1-2; a weak D match, TRBD1 (6 bases). The germline V gene has CDR1 SEHNR and CDR2 FQNEAQ (reference sequence). The V end was cut by 1 base, the J end by 1 base, with 16 bases between. The CDR3 has 17 amino acids.

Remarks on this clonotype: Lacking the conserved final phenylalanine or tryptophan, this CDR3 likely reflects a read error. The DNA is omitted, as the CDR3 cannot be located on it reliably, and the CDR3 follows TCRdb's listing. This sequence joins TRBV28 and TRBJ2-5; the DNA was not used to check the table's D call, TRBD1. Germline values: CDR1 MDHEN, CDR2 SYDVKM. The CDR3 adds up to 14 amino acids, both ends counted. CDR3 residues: CASSPPAGQETRYY.

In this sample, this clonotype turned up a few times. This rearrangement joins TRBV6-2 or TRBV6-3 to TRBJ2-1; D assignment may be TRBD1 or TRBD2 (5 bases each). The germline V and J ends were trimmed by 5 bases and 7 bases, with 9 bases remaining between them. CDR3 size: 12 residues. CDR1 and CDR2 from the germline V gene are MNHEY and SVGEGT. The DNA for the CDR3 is TGTGCCAGCAGTCGCTGGGGGAATGAGCAGTTCTTC. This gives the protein CASSRWGNEQFF.

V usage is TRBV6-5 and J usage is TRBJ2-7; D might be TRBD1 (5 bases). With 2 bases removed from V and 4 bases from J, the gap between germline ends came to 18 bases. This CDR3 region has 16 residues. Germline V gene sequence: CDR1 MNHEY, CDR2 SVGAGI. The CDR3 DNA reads TGTGCCAGCAGTTACCGACGAATTGACAGACTGTACGAGCAGTACTTC. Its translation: CASSYRRIDRLYEQYF.

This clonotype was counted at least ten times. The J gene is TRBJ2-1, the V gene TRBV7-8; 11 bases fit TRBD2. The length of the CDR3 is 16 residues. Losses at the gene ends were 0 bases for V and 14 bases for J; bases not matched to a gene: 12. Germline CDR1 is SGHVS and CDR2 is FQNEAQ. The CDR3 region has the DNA TGTGCCAGCAGCTTAGCTCCGGGACTAGCGGATTTTCCGGAGTTCTTC. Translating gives CASSLAPGLADFPEFF. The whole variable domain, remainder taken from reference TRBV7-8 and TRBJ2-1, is GAGVSQSPRYKVAKRGQDVALRCDPISGHVSLFWYQQALGQGPEFLTYFQNEAQLDKSGLPSDRFFAERPEGSVSTLKIQRTQQEDSAVYLCASSLAPGLADFPEFFGPGTRLTVL.

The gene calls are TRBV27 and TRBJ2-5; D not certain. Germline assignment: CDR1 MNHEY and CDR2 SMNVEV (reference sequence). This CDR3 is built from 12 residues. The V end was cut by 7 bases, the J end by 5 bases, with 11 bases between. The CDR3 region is CASKSSRETQYF. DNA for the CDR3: TGTGCCAGCAAATCTTCAAGGGAGACCCAGTACTTC.

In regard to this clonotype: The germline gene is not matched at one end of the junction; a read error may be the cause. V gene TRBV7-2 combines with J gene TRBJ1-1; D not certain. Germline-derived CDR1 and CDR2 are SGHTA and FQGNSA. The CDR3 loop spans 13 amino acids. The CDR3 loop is CVSSEGTRTEAFF. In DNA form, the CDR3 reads TGTGTCAGCAGCGAAGGCACGAGAACTGAAGCTTTCTTT. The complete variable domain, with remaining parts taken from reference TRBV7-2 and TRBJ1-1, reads GAGVSQSPSNKVTEKGKDVELRCDPISGHTALYWYRQSLGQGLEFLIYFQGNSAPDKSGLPSDRFSAERTGGSVSTLTIQRTQQEDSAVYLCVSSEGTRTEAFFGQGTRLTVV.

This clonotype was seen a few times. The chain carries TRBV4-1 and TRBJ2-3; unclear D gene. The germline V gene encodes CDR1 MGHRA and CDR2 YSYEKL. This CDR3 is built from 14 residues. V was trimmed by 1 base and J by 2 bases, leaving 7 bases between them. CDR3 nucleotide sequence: TGCGCCAGCAGCCAAGTTGAAGTCACAGATACGCAGTATTTT. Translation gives CASSQVEVTDTQYF.

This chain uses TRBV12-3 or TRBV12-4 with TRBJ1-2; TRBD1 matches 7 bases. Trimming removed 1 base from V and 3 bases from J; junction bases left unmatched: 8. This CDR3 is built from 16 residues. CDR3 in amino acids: CASSLGLSGGDYGYTF. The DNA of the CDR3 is TGTGCCAGCAGTTTAGGGCTGTCAGGGGGGGACTATGGCTACACCTTC.

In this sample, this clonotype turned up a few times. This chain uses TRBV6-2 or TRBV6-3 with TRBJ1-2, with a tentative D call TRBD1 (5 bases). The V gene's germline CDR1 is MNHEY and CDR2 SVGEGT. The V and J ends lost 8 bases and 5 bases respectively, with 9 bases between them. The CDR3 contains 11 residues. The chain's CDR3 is CASHQGYGYTF. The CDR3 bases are TGTGCCAGCCACCAGGGTTATGGCTACACCTTC.

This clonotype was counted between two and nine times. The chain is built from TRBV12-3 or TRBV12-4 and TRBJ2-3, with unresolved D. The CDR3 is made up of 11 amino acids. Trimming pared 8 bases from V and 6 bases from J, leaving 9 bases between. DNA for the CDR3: TGTGCCAGCGGCTACTGGGATACGCAGTATTTT. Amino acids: CASGYWDTQYF.

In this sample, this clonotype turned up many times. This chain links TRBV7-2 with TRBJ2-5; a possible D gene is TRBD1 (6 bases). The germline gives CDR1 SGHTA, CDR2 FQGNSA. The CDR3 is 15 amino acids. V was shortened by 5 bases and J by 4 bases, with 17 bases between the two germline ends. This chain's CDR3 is CASSPRTVDLETQYF. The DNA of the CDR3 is TGTGCCAGCAGCCCCCGGACAGTCGATTTAGAGACCCAGTACTTC.

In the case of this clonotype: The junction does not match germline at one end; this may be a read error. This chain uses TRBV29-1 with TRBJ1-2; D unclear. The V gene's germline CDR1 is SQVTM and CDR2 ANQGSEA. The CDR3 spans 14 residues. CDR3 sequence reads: CSVEDRPPLYGYTF. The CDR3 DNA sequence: TGTAGCGTTGAAGATCGTCCTCCCCTCTATGGCTACACCTTC.

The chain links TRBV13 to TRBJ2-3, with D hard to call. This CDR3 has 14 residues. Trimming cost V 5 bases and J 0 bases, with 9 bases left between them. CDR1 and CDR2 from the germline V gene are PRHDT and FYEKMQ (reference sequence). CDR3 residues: CASSPPYSTDTQYF. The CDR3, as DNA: TGTGCCAGCAGCCCGCCTTATAGCACAGATACGCAGTATTTT.

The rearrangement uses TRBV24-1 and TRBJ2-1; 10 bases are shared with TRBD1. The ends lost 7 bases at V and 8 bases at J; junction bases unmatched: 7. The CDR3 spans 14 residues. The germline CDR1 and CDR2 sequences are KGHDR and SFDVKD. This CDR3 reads CATSPGQGYHEQFF. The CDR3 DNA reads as TGTGCCACCAGCCCGGGACAGGGGTATCATGAGCAGTTCTTC.

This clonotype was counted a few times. Here the CDR3 reads CASSQVKNFRVYEQYF. Here the CDR3 DNA reads TGTGCCAGCAGCCAAGTTAAGAACTTCAGGGTTTACGAGCAGTACTTC. V usage is TRBV3-1 and J usage is TRBJ2-7; TRBD1 might be the D (5 bases). V lost 1 base and J lost 4, with 17 bases in between. CDR3 size: 16 residues. CDR1 LGHDT and CDR2 YNNKEL come from the germline V gene (reference sequence).

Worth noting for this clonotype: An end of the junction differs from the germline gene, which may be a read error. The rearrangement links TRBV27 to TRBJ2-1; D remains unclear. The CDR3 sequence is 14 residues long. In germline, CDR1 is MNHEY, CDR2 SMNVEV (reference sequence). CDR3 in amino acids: CASSLSPSYNEQFF. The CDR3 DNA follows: TGTGCCAGCAGCTTATCACCGTCCTACAATGAGCAGTTCTTC.

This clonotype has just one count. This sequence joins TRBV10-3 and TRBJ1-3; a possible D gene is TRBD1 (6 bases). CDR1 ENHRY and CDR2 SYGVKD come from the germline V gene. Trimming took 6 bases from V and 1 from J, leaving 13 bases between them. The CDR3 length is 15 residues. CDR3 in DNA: TGTGCCATCAGGGTCCTTACAGGGTCTGGAAACACCATATATTTT. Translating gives CAIRVLTGSGNTIYF.

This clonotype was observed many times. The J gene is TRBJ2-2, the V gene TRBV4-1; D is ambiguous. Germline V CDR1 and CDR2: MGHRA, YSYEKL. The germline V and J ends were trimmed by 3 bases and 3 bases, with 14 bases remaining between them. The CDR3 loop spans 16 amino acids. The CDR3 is CASSHSVGRDTGELFF. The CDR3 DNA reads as TGCGCCAGCAGCCATTCCGTGGGTCGGGACACCGGGGAGCTGTTTTTT.

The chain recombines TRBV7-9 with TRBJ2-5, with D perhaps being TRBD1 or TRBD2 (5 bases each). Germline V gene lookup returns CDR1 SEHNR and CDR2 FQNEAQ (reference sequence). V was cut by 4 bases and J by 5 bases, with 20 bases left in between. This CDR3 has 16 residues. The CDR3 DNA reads TGTGCCAGCAGCTCCCCCCGGGACCCCCGTGGGGAGACCCAGTACTTC. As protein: CASSSPRDPRGETQYF.